This T cell receptor (beta chain) was recorded in a study of vaccination effects on CD4 cells after COVID-19. Study-wide points: Within healthy vaccinees, only 1 of 255 vaccine-induced clones displayed cross-reactivity with common cold coronaviruses. By a late point after vaccination, infection- and vaccine-induced clones had shrunk markedly through clonal contraction.

The method was immunoSEQ multiplex PCR; TCRdb's version includes in-frame clones alone and lacks a portion of them. Of about 63,000 clones listed, over 70% were seen once; the top ten hold 3.7%. Turning to this clone: Its antigen remains unknown.

Pools of viral peptides were used by the ViraFEST assay to expand antigen-specific CD4+ T cells ahead of sequencing. Following culture for about 11 days, CD4+ T cells were isolated. Nobody among the vaccine recipients had prior SARS-CoV-2 infection (nucleocapsid antibodies were negative). Researchers reported culturing 1.5 million to 2 million PBMC in each well, adding roughly 10 IU/ml IL-2 and roughly 11 ug/ml peptides. The authors replaced half the medium with IL-2 medium on days 3 and 7. This receptor was obtained from a human donor who received a COVID-19 vaccine. Material: CD4+ T cells from PBMCs cultured with HCoV-OC43 spike peptides, obtained before COVID-19 vaccination. The subset denotes: HCoV-OC43 spike overlapping peptide pool stimulation.

The CDR3 here is CASSYQLAGWDEQFF. The CDR3 region has the DNA TGTGCCAGCAGTTATCAACTAGCGGGGTGGGATGAGCAGTTCTTC. The chain links TRBV6-2 or TRBV6-3 to TRBJ2-1; 10 bases are a match to TRBD2. Losses at the gene ends were 3 bases for V and 8 bases for J; bases not matched to a gene: 7. The CDR3 spans 15 residues. Germline assignment: CDR1 MNHEY and CDR2 SVGEGT.